This T cell receptor beta chain is drawn from a study of blood T cell repertoires in COVID-19. At the level of the study: Acute and convalescent COVID-19 samples came from the United States, Italy and Spain. The analysed material was cDNA or gDNA that came from T cells, B-cell-depleted T cells, or PBMCs.

Authors' methods: Nucleated cell number was recorded as an estimate derived from reference gene primer amplification. Clones were read by immunoSEQ multiplex PCR, and TCRdb kept only the in-frame ones, dropping some. The V and J calls and clone size are taken from that table; D and trimming were inferred from the DNA. The data show 270,000 or so clones, with about four fifths seen just once and more than 8% held by the top ten. The CDR3 sequence is 16 residues long. The germline CDR1 and CDR2 sequences are LGHNA and YNFKEQ. V gave up 3 bases and J gave up 2 bases; unmatched junction bases: 8. The sequenced sample consisted of peripheral blood. V usage is TRBV4-2 and J usage is TRBJ2-5; 8 positions match TRBD1. The clonotype comes from a woman between 50 and 59 years old who had recovered from COVID-19. The CDR3: CASSHPGGTGQETQYF. In nucleotides, the CDR3 is TGTGCCAGCAGCCACCCTGGCGGGACAGGACAAGAGACCCAGTACTTC.